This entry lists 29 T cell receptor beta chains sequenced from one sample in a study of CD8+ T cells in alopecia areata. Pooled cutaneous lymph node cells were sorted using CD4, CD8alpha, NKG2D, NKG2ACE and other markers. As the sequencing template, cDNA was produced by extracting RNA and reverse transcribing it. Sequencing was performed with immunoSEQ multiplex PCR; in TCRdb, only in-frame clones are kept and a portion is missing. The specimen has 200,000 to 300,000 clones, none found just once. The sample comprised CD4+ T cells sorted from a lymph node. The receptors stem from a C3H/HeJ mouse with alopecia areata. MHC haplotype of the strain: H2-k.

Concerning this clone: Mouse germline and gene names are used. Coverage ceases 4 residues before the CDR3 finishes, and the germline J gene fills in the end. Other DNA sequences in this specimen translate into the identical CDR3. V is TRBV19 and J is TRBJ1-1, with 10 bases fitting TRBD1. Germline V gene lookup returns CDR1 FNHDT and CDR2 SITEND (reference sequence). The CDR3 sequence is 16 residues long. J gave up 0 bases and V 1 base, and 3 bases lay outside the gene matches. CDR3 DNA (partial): TGTGCCAGCAGTATACCCGGACAGGGGGCAAACACA. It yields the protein CASSIPGQGANT. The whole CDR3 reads CASSIPGQGANTEVFF.

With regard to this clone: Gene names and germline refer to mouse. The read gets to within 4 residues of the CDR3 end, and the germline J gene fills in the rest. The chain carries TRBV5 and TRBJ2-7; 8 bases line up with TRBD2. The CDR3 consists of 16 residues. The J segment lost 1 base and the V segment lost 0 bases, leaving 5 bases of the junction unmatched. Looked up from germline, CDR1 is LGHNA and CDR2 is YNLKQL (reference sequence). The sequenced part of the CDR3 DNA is TGTGCCAGCAGCCAAGAAGGCTGGGGGGAGTCCTAT. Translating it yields CASSQEGWGESY. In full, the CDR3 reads CASSQEGWGESYEQYF.

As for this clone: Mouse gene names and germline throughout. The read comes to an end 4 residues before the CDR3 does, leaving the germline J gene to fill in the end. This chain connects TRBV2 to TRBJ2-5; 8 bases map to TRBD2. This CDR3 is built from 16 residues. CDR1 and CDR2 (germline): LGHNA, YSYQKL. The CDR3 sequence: CASSQDRTGGKDTQYF. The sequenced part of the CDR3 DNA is TGTGCCAGCAGCCAAGATCGCACTGGGGGAAAAGAC.

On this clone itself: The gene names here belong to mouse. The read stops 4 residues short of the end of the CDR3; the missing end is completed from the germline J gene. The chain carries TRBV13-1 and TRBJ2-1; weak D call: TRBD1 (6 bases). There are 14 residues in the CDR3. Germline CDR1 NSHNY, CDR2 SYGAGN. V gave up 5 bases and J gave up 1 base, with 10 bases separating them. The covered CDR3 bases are TGTGCCAGCAGGAGGGGACACAACTATGCT. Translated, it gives CASRRGHNYA. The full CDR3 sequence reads CASRRGHNYAEQFF.

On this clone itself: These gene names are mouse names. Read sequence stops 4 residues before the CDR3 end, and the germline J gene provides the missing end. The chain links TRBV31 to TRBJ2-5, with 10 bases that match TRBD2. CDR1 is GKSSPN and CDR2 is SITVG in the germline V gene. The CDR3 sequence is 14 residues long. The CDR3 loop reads CAWSLDWGKDTQYF. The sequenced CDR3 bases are TGTGCCTGGAGTCTGGACTGGGGGAAGGAC.

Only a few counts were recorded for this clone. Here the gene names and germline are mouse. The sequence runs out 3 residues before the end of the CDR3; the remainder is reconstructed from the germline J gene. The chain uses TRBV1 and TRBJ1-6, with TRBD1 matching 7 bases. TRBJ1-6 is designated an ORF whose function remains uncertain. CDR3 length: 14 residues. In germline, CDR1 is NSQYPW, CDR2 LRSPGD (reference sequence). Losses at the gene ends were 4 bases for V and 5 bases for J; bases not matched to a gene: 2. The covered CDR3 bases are TGCACCTGCAGTGGGGACAGACATAATTCGCCC. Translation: CTCSGDRHNSP. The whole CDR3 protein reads CTCSGDRHNSPLYF.

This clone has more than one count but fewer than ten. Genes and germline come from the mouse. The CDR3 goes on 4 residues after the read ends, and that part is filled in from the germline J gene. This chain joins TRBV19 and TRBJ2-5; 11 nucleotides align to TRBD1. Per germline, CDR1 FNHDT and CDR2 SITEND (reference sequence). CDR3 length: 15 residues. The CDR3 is CASSERGTGGDTQYF. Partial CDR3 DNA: TGTGCCAGCAGCGAAAGGGGGACAGGGGGAGAC.

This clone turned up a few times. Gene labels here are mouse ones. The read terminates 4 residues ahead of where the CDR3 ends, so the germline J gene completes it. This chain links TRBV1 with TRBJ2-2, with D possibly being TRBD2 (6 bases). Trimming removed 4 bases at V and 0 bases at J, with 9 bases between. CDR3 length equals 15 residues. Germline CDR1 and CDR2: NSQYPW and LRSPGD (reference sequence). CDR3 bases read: TGCACCTGCAGTGACCGGGGGGCAAACACCGGG. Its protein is CTCSDRGANTG. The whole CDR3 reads CTCSDRGANTGQLYF.

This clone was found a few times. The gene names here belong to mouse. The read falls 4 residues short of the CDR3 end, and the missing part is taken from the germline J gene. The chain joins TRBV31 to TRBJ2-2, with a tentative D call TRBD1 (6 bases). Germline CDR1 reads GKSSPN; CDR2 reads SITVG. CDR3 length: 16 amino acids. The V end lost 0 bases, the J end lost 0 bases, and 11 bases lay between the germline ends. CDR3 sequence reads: CAWSLRQGTNTGQLYF. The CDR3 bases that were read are TGTGCCTGGAGTCTAAGGCAGGGGACAAACACCGGG.

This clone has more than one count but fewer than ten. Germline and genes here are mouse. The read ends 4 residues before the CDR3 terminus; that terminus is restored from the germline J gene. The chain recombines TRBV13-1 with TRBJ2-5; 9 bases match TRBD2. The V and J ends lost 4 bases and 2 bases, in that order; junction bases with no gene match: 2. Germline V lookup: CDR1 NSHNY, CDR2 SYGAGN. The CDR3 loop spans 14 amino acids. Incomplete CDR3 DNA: TGTGCCAGCAGTTCCTGGGGGGGCCAAGAC. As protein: CASSSWGGQD. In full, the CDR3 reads CASSSWGGQDTQYF.

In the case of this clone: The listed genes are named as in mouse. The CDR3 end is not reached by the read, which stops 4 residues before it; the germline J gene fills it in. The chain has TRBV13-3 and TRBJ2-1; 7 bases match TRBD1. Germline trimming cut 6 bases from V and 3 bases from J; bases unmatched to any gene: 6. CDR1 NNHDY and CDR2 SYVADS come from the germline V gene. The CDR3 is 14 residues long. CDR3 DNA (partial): TGTGCCAGCACCTGGGACAGTATCTATGCT. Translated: CASTWDSIYA. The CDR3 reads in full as CASTWDSIYAEQFF.

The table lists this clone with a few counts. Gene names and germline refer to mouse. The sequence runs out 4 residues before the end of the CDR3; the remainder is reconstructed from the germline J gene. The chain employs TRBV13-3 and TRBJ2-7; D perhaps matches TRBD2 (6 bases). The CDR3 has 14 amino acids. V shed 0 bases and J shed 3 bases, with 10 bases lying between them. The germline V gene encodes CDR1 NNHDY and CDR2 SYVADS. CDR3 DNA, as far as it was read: TGTGCCAGCAGTGATGCATATGGGGGCTAT. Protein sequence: CASSDAYGGY. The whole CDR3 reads CASSDAYGGYEQYF.

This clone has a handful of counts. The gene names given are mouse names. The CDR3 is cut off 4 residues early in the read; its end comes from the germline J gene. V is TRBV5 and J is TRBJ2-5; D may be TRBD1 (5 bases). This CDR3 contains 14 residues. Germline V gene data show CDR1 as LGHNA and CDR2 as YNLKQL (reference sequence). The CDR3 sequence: CASSQEPGLDTQYF. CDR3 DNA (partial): TGTGCCAGCAGCCAAGAACCAGGGTTGGAC.

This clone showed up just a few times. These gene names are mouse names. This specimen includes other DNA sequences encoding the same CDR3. Partial CDR3 DNA: TGTGCCAGCGGTGCTGACAGGAACTATGCT. Encoded protein: CASGADRNYA. The entire CDR3 sequence reads CASGADRNYAEQFF. The V call is TRBV13-2, the J call TRBJ2-1, with D tentatively TRBD1 (6 bases). The read comes to an end 4 residues before the CDR3 does, leaving the germline J gene to fill in the end. The CDR3 contains 14 residues. The V gene lost 3 bases and the J gene lost 1 base, with 8 bases spanning the gap. CDR1 NNHNN and CDR2 SYGAGS come from the germline V gene (reference sequence).

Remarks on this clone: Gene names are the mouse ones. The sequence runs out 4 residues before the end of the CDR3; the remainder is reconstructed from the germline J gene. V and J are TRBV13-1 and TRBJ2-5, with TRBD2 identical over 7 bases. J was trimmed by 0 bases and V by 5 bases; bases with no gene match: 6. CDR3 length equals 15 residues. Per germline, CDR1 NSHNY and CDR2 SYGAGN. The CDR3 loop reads CASSASLGNQDTQYF. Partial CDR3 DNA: TGTGCCAGCAGCGCCTCACTGGGGAACCAAGAC.

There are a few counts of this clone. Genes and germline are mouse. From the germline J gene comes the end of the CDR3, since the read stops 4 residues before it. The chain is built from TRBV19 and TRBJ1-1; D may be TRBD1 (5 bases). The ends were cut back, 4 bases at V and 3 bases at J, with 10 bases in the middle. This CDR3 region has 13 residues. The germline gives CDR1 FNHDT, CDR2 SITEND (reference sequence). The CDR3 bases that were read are TGTGCCAGCAGTGGCCAGGGTTACACA. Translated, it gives CASSGQGYT. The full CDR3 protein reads CASSGQGYTEVFF.

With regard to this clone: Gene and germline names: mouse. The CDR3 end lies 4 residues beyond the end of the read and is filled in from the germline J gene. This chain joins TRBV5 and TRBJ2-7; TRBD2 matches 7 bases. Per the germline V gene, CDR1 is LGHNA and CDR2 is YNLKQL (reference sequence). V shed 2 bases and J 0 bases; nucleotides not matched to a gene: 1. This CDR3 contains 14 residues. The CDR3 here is CASSQLGVSYEQYF. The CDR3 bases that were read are TGTGCCAGCAGCCAACTGGGGGTCTCCTAT.

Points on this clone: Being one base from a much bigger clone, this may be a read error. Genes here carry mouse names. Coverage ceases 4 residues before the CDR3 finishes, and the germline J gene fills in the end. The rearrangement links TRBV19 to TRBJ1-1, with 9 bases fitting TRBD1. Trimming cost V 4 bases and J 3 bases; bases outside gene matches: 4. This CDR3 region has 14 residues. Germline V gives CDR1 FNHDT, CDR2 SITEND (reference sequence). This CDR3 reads CASSVTGGDTEVFF. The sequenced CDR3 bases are TGTGCCAGCAGTGTGACAGGGGGGGACACA.

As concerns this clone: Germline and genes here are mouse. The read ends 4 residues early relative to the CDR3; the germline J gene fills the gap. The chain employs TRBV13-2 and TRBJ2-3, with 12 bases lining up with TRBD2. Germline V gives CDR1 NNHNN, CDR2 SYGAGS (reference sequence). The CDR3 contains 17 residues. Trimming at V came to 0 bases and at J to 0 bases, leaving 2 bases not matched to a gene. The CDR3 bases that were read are TGTGCCAGCGGTGATGGGGACTGGGGGGAAAGTGCAGAA. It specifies CASGDGDWGESAE. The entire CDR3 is CASGDGDWGESAETLYF.

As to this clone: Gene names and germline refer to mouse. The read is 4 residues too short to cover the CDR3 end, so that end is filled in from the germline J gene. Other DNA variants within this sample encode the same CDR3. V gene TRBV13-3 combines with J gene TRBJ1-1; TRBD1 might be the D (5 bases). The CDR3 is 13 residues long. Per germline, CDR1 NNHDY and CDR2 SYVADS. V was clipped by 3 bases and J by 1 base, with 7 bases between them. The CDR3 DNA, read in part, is TGTGCCAGCAGTGGGCAGGGAAACACA. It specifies CASSGQGNT. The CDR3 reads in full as CASSGQGNTEVFF.

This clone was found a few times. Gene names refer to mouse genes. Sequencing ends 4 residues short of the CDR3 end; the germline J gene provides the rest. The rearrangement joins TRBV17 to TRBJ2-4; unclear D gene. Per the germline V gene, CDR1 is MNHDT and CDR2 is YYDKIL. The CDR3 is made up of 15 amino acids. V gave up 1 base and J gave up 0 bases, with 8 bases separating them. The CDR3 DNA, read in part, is TGTGCTAGCAGTAGAGCCCCGCAGAGTCAAAAC. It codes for CASSRAPQSQN. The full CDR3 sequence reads CASSRAPQSQNTLYF.

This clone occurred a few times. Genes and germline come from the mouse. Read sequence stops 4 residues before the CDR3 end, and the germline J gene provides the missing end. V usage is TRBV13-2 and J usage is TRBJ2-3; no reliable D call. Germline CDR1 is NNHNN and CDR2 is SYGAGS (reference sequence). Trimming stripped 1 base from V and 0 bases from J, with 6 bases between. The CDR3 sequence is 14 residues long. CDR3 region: CASGDPASAETLYF. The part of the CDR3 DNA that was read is TGTGCCAGCGGTGATCCAGCTAGTGCAGAA.

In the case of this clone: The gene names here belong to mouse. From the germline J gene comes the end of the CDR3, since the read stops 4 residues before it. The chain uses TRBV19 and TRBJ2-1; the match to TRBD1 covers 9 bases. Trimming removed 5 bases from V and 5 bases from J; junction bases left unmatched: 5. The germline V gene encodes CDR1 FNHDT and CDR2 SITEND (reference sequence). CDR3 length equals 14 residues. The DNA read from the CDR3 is TGTGCCAGCAGAATCGGGACAGGGAATGCT. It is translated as CASRIGTGNA. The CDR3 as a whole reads CASRIGTGNAEQFF. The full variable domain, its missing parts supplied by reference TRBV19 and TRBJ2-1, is GGIITQTPKFLIGQEGQKLTLKCQQNFNHDTMYWYRQDSGKGLRLIYYSITENDLQKGDLSEGYDASREKKSSFSLTVTSAQKNEMAVFLCASRIGTGNAEQFFGPGTRLTVL.

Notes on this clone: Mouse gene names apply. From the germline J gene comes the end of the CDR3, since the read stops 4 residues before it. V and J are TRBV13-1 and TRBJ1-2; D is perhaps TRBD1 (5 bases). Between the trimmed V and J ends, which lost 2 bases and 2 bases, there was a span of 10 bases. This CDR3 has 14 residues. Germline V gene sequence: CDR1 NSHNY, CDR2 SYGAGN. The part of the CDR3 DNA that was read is TGTGCCAGCAGTGACCGGGGGGTCAACTCC. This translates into CASSDRGVNS. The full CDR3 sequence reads CASSDRGVNSDYTF.

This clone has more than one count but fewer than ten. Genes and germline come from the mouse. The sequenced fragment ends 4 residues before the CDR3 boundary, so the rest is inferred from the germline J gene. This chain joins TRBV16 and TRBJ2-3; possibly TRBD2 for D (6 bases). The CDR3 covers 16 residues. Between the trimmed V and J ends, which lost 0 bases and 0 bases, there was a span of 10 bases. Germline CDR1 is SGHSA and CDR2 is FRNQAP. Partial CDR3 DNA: TGTGCAAGCAGCTTAGACGGGGGGTCTAGTGCAGAA. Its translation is CASSLDGGSSAE. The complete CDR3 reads CASSLDGGSSAETLYF. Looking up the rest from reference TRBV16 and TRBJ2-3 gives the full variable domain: NAGVIQTPRHKVTGKGQEATLWCEPISGHSAVFWYRQTIVQGLEFLTYFRNQAPIDDSGMPKERFSAQMPNQSHSTLKIQSTQPQDSAVYLCASSLDGGSSAETLYFGSGTRLTVL.

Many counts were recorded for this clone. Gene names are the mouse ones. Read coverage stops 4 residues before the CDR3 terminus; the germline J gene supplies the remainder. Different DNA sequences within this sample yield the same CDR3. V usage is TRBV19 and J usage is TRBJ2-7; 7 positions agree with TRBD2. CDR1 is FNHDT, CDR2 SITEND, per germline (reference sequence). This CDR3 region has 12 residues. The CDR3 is CASSMGGYEQYF. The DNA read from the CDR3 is TGTGCCAGCAGTATGGGGGGGTAT. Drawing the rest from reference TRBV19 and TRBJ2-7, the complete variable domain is GGIITQTPKFLIGQEGQKLTLKCQQNFNHDTMYWYRQDSGKGLRLIYYSITENDLQKGDLSEGYDASREKKSSFSLTVTSAQKNEMAVFLCASSMGGYEQYFGPGTRLTVL.

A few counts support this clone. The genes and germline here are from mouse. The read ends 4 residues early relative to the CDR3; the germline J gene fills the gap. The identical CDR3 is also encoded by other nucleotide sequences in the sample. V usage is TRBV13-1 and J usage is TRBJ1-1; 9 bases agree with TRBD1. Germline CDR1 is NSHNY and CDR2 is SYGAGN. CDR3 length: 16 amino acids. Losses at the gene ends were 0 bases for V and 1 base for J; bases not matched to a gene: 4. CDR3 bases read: TGTGCCAGCAGTGATGCCCCGGGACAGGGGAACACA. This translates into CASSDAPGQGNT. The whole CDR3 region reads CASSDAPGQGNTEVFF.

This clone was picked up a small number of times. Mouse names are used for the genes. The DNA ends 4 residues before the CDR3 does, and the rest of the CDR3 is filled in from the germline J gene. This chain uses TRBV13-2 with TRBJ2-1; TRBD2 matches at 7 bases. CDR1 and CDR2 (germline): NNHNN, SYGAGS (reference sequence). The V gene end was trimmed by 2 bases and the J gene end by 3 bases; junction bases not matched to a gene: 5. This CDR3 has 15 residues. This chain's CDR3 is CASGDGGGIYAEQFF. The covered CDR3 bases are TGTGCCAGCGGTGACGGGGGGGGGATCTATGCT.

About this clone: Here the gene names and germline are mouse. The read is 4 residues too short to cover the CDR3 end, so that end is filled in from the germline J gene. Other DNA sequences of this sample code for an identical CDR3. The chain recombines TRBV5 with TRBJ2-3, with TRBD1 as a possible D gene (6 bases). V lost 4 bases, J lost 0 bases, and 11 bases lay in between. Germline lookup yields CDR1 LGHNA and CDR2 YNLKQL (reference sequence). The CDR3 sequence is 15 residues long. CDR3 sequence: CASSPRTVSAETLYF. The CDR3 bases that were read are TGTGCCAGCAGCCCCAGGACAGTTAGTGCAGAA.